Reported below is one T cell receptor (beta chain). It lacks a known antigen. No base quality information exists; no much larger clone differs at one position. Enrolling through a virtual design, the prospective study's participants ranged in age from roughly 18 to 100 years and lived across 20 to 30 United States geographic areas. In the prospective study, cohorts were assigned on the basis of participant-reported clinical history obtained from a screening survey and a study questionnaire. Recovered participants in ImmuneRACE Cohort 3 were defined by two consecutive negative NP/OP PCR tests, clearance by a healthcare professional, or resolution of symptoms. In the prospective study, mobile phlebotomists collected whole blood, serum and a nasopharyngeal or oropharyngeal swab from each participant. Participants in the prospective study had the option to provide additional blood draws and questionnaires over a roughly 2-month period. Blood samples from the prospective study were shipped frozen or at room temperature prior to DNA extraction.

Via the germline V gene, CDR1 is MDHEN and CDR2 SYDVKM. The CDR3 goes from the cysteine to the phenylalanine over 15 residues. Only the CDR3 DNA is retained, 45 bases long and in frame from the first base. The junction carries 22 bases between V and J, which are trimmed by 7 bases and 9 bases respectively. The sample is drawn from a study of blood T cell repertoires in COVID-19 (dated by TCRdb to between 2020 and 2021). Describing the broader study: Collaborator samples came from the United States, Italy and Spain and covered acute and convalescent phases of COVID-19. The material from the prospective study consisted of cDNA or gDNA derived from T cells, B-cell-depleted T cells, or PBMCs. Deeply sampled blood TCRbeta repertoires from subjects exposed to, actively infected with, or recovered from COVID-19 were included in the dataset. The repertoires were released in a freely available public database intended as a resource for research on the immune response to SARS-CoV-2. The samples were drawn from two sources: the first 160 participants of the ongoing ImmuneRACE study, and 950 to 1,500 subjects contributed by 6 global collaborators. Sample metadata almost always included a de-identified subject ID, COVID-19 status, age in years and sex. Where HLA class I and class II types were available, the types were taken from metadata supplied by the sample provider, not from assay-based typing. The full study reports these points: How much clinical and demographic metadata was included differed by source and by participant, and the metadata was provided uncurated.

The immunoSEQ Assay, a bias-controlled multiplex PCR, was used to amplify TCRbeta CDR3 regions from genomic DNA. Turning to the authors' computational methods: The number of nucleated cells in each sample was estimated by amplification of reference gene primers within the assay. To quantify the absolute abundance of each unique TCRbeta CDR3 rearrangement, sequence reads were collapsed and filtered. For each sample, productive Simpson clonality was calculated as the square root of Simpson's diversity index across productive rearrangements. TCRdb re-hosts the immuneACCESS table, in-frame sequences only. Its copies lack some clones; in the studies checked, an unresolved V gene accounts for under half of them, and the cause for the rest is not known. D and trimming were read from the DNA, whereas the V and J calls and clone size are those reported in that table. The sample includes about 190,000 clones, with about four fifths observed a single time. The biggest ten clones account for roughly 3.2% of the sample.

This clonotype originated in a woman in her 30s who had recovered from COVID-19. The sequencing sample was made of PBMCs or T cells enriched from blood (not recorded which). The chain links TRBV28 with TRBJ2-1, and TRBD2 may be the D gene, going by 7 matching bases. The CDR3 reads CASKKGGAGGGEQFF. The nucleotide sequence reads TGTGCCAGCAAGAAGGGGGGGGCAGGAGGTGGTGAGCAGTTCTTC.